This TCR beta chain was profiled in a study of identical twins. MiXCR, applied by TCRdb to the 5' RACE reads, yields one record per CDR3 protein. Of about 720,000 distinct CDR3 sequences in the sample, roughly 8% were seen once. The germline CDR1 and CDR2 sequences are MNHEY and SVGAGI. The CDR3 length is 16 residues. V shed 2 bases and J 2 bases; nucleotides not matched to a gene: 8. All donors were healthy, and all were Caucasian. This sample also appeared in a second study, on yellow fever vaccine responses in identical twins.

The sequence was obtained from a woman younger than 30 in good health. Sequencing was performed on PBMCs. This chain connects TRBV6-5 to TRBJ2-7; the match to TRBD1 covers 8 bases. The CDR3 bases are TGTGCCAGCAGTTACGGGAGTGGACAGGGTGCCTACGAGCAGTACTTC. This gives the protein CASSYGSGQGAYEQYF.